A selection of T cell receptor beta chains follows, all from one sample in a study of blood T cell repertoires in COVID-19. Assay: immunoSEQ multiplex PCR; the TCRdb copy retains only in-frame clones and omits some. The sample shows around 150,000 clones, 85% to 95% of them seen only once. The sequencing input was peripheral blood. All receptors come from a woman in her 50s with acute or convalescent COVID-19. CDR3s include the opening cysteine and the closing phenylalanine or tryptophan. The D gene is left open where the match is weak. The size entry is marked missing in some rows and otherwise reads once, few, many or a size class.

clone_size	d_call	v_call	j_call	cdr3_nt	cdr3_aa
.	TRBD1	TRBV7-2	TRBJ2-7	TGTGCCAGCAGCTCCGGGACAGGGATCTACGAGCAGTACTTC	CASSSGTGIYEQYF
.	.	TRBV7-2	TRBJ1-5	TGTGCCAGCAGCTTAGACCTCGGGCCCCAGCATTTT	CASSLDLGPQHF
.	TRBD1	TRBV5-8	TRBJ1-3	TGTGCCAGCAGCTTGGGGGACAGGGGCTCTGGAAACACCATATATTTT	CASSLGDRGSGNTIYF
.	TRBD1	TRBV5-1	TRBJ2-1	TGCGCCAGCAGCTGGAGTGGTAGGACAGGGGGAGGTGAGCAGTTCTTC	CASSWSGRTGGGEQFF
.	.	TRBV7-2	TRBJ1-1	TGTGCCAGCAGCCGGGTGGGGGGGACTGAAGCTTTCTTT	CASSRVGGTEAFF
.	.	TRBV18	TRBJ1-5	TGTGCCAGCTCACCCCAAAATAGCAATCAGCCCCAGCATTTT	CASSPQNSNQPQHF
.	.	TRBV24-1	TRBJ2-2	TGTGCCACCAGTGATTTCGGGAACACCGGGGAGCTGTTTTTT	CATSDFGNTGELFF
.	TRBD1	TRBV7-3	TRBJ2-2	TGTGCCAGCAGCTTACAGGGGGTACCACCCGGGGAGCTGTTTTTT	CASSLQGVPPGELFF
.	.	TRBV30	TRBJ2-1	TGTGCCTGGAAGGAGGAGAGAGAAGAGCAGTTCTTC	CAWKEEREEQFF
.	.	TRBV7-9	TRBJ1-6	TGTGCCAGCAGCTTAGCGGAGGCGGTCTCCGGTTCACCCCTCCACTTT	CASSLAEAVSGSPLHF
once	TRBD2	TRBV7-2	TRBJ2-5	TGTGCCAGCAGCTTGGCGGGACTAGTCCAAGAGACCCAGTACTTC	CASSLAGLVQETQYF
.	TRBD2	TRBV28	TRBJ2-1	TGTGCCAGCAGTCTGACGGCGGGAGTGCAGTTCTTC	CASSLTAGVQFF
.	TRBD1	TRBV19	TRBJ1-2	TGTGCCAGTAGTATAGATTGGGGACAGTCCTCCTATGGCTACACCTTC	CASSIDWGQSSYGYTF
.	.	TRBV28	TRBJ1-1	TGTGCCAGCAGTTTAAGTGGCAGGGGACCGGAGGAAAAAGCTTTCTTT	CASSLSGRGPEEKAFF
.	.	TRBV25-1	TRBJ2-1	TGTGCCAGCAGTGGATCTAGCGTTTACAATGAGCAGTTCTTC	CASSGSSVYNEQFF
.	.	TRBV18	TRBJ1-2	TGTGCCAGCTCACCCGCCGAGGTGGGTGGGTATGGCTACACCTTC	CASSPAEVGGYGYTF
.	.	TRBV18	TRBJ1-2	TGTGCCAGCTCAGCCGGGAAAGAAGGGGGTGACTATGGCTACACCTTC	CASSAGKEGGDYGYTF
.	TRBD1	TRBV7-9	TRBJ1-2	TGTGCCAGCAGCGCGGACAGGGGACTCGGAGAAGGCTACACCTTC	CASSADRGLGEGYTF
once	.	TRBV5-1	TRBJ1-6	TGCGCCAGCAGCTTCAATACAGGACAGTCACCCCTCCACTTT	CASSFNTGQSPLHF
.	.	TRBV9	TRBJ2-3	TGTGCCAGCAGCGTATCAAGGGGAGGAACAGATACGCAGTATTTT	CASSVSRGGTDTQYF
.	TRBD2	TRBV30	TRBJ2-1	TGTGCCTGGGGCTTCCTAGCGGGGAATTACAATGAGCAGTTCTTC	CAWGFLAGNYNEQFF
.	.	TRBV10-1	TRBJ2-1	TGCGCCAGCAGTGAGTTCGGGGCCTACAATGAGCAGTTCTTC	CASSEFGAYNEQFF
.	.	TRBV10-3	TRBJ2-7	TGTGCCATCAGTGAGTCGAGCGGGCCCGAGCAGTACTTC	CAISESSGPEQYF
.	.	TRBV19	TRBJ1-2	TGTGCCAGTAGTATATCCAAATTGAGGGACTTATCCAAACCCCTTCTGCTCCTCTTC	CASSISKLRDLSKPLLLLF
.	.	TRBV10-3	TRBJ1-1	TGTGCCATCAGTGGGCCCGGGGGGAACACTGAAGCTTTCTTT	CAISGPGGNTEAFF
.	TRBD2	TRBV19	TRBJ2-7	TGTGCCAGTAGCCCACTAGCGTCCGAGGGCGAGCAGTACTTC	CASSPLASEGEQYF
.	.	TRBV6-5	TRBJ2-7	TGTGCCAGCAGTTTGAAGTCCGGGATCTCCTACGAGCAGTACTTC	CASSLKSGISYEQYF
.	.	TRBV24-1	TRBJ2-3	TGTGCCACCAGTGACCTACCGACAGATACGCAGTATTTT	CATSDLPTDTQYF
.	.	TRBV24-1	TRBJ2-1	TGTGCCACCAGTGCCGCCAGACTAAACAATGAGCAGTTCTTC	CATSAARLNNEQFF
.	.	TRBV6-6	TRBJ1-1	TGTGCCAGCATGGGTACTACGAGGACTGAAGCTTTCTTT	CASMGTTRTEAFF
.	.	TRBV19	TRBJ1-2	TGTGCCAGTACGCGGAGTGTTGGCGGGGGCGCTGTCGGCTACACCTTC	CASTRSVGGGAVGYTF
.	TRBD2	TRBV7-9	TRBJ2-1	TGTGCCAGCAGCTTAGCGGGACTAGCCTTTCATGAGCAGTTCTTC	CASSLAGLAFHEQFF
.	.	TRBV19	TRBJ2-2	TGTGCCAGTAGTATAGATTCAGGGGCCGGGGAGCTGTTTTTT	CASSIDSGAGELFF
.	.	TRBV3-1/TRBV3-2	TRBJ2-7	TGTGCCAGCAGCCAAGCCAGTTACTACGAGCAGTACTTC	CASSQASYYEQYF
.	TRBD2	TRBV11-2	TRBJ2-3	TGTGCCAGCAGCTTAGGCGGGGGGACAGATACGCAGTATTTT	CASSLGGGTDTQYF
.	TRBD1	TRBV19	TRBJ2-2	TGTGCCAGTAGGACAGGGGTAAGGCTGTTTTTT	CASRTGVRLFF
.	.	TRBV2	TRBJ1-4	TGTGCCAGCAGTCCGGGACACCGAAATGAAAAACTGTTTTTT	CASSPGHRNEKLFF
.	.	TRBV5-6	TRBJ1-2	TGTGCCAGCAGCTTGGAGCAACCTCCGGGCTATGGCTACACCTTC	CASSLEQPPGYGYTF
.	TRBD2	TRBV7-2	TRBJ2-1	TGTGCCAGCACCCGACTAGCGGACAATGAGCAGTTCTTC	CASTRLADNEQFF
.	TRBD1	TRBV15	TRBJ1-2	TGTGCCACCAGCAGAGCCTCGGGACAGGGGGCAAATGGCTACACCTTC	CATSRASGQGANGYTF
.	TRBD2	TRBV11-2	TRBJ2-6	TGTGCCAGCAGCCTCAAAGGACTAGCGGATGCCTCTGGGGCCAACGTCCTGACTTTC	CASSLKGLADASGANVLTF
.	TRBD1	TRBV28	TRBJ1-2	TGTGCCAGCAGTAGGGACAGTGAATATGGCTACACCTTC	CASSRDSEYGYTF
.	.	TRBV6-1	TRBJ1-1	TGTGCCAGCAGTGCCGGGACACTACGAACAATAACTGAAGCTTTCTTT	CASSAGTLRTITEAFF
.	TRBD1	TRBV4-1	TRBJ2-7	TGCGCCAGCAACGAAGACGGGCAGGGGGTCAACGAGCAGTACTTC	CASNEDGQGVNEQYF
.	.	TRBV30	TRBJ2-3	TGTGCCTGGAGTGTACAGGGGGGGGGAGATACGCAGTATTTT	CAWSVQGGGDTQYF
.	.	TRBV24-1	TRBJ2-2	TGTGCCACCAGTGGCGGGTCGGCCGGGGAGCTGTTTTTT	CATSGGSAGELFF
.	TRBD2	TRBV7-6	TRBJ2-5	TGTGCCAGCAGCAGCGGGACTAGCGGTGGATCTGGGACCCAGTACTTC	CASSSGTSGGSGTQYF
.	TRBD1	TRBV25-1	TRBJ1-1	TGTGCCAGCAGTCCCGGGACAGGGGGCACTGAAGCTTTCTTT	CASSPGTGGTEAFF
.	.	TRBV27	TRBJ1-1	TGTGCCAGCAGGGGAGGGGGCACTGAAGCTTTCTTT	CASRGGGTEAFF
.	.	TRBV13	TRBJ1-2	TGTGCCAGCAGCTTAGGACAGCTGATTAACTATGGCTACACCTTC	CASSLGQLINYGYTF
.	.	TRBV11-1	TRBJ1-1	TGTGCCAGCAGCTTTGGCAGGGCGATGAACACTGAAGCTTTCTTT	CASSFGRAMNTEAFF
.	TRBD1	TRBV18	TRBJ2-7	TGTGCCAGCTCACCATTTTTGGGCCAGGGGGATTACGAGGTCAAGGAGCAGTACTTC	CASSPFLGQGDYEVKEQYF
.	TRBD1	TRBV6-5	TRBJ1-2	TGTGCCAGCAGTTATGCCTTTGGACAGGGCCACACCTTC	CASSYAFGQGHTF